The 22 T cell receptor beta chains below all came from one sample that was sequenced in a study of graft-versus-host responses after intestinal transplantation. Antigen specificity for these receptors is unknown. The assay was immunoSEQ multiplex PCR, and TCRdb's table has in-frame clones only and misses some. The data contain about 100,000 clones, around 90% of them singletons. Sequenced here: unstimulated CD4+ T cells sorted from spleen or lymph node cells, sampled before transplant. These TCRs come from a human donor who was the organ donor for an intestinal transplant.

The V call is TRBV5-1, the J call TRBJ2-3; possible D gene TRBD2, 5 bases. CDR1 is SGHRS, CDR2 YFSETQ, per germline. The CDR3 contains 15 residues. V lost 0 bases, J lost 6 bases, and 14 bases lay in between. The CDR3 reads CASSLDRGASDTQYF. CDR3 DNA: TGCGCCAGCAGCTTGGATCGGGGAGCATCCGATACGCAGTATTTT.

The chain has TRBV7-2 and TRBJ1-4, with D maybe TRBD1 (5 bases). V lost 5 bases to trimming and J lost 7 bases, with 17 bases between them. This CDR3 contains 15 residues. Germline CDR1 and CDR2: SGHTA and FQGNSA. CDR3 amino acids: CASSPDAGSGEKLFF. The CDR3 DNA reads TGTGCCAGCAGCCCAGACGCAGGGAGTGGTGAAAAACTGTTTTTT.

The rearrangement uses TRBV29-1 and TRBJ2-3; D is uncertain. Germline values: CDR1 SQVTM, CDR2 ANQGSEA. The CDR3 is 11 residues long. V gave up 2 bases and J gave up 3 bases, with 3 bases separating them. DNA of the CDR3: TGCAGCGTTGAAAGGACAGATACGCAGTATTTT. Amino acid sequence: CSVERTDTQYF.

The CDR3 bases are TGTGCCAGCACCTTCCCACTAGCGGTTAGGGAAAGGCGCTACTACGAGCAGTACTTC. Protein sequence: CASTFPLAVRERRYYEQYF. The rearrangement joins TRBV21-1 to TRBJ2-7; no DNA check was done on the table's D call, TRBD2. TRBV21-1 is reported as a pseudogene. The CDR3 is 19 residues long.

The chain is built from TRBV19 and TRBJ2-3; D is undetermined. Germline loops: CDR1 LNHDA, CDR2 SQIVND (reference sequence). V was cut by 2 bases and J by 1 base, with 10 bases left in between. The length of the CDR3 is 15 residues. The chain's CDR3 is CASSILNLGTDTQYF. Here the CDR3 DNA reads TGTGCCAGTAGTATACTGAACTTGGGCACAGATACGCAGTATTTT.

The chain links TRBV29-1 to TRBJ1-1; D unclear. Per the germline V gene, CDR1 is SQVTM and CDR2 is ANQGSEA. The CDR3 sequence is 13 residues long. Between the trimmed V and J ends, which lost 3 bases and 0 bases, there was a span of 8 bases. The CDR3 DNA follows: TGCAGCGTTGAGCGGTTAATGAACACTGAAGCTTTCTTT. It yields the protein CSVERLMNTEAFF. Combining the CDR3 with reference TRBV29-1 and TRBJ1-1 gives the whole variable domain SAVISQKPSRDICQRGTSLTIQCQVDSQVTMMFWYRQQPGQSLTLIATANQGSEATYESGFVIDKFPISRPNLTFSTLTVSNMSPEDSSIYLCSVERLMNTEAFFGQGTRLTVV.

This rearrangement joins TRBV4-1 to TRBJ1-1, with D unresolved. This CDR3 is built from 15 residues. CDR1 and CDR2 from the germline V gene are MGHRA and YSYEKL. V dropped 1 base and J dropped 4 bases, with 13 bases sitting between them. Here the CDR3 reads CASSQVPGSGTEAFF. The CDR3 DNA reads as TGCGCCAGCAGCCAAGTGCCGGGGAGCGGCACTGAAGCTTTCTTT.

V usage is TRBV7-2 and J usage is TRBJ2-7; no definite D call. V was shortened by 2 bases and J by 4 bases, with 15 bases between the two germline ends. There are 15 residues in the CDR3. CDR1 and CDR2 (germline): SGHTA, FQGNSA. The CDR3 loop is CASSLLVGSEYEQYF. Written as DNA, the CDR3 is TGTGCCAGCAGCTTATTAGTCGGCTCCGAGTACGAGCAGTACTTC.

Remarks on this clone: An end of the junction differs from the germline gene, which may be a read error. The gene calls are TRBV14 and TRBJ2-1, with 8 bases matching TRBD1. This CDR3 is 16 amino acids long. Germline loops: CDR1 SGHDN, CDR2 FVKESK. The CDR3 protein is CASSQDDRGTYNEQLF. The CDR3 nucleotides are TGTGCCAGCAGCCAGGATGACAGGGGAACCTACAATGAGCAGCTCTTC.

The chain joins TRBV6-1 to TRBJ2-1, with no clear D. The germline gives CDR1 MNHNS, CDR2 SASEGT. CDR3 length equals 11 residues. The V end lost 5 bases, the J end lost 9 bases, and 8 bases lay between the germline ends. The CDR3 is CASSYNVEQFF. In DNA, the CDR3 is TGTGCCAGCAGTTATAACGTTGAGCAGTTCTTC.

The CDR3 bases are TGTGCCAGTAGGAGGACAGGGCGGATCCCAACTAATGAAAAACTGTTTTTT. Protein product: CASRRTGRIPTNEKLFF. V is TRBV19 and J is TRBJ1-4; TRBD1 matches at 8 bases. The CDR3 extends over 17 amino acids. Germline V gene data show CDR1 as LNHDA and CDR2 as SQIVND (reference sequence). The ends lost 6 bases at V and 0 bases at J; junction bases unmatched: 9.

The J gene is TRBJ1-4, the V gene TRBV12-5; 9 bases fit TRBD1. The CDR3 consists of 15 residues. J gave up 8 bases and V 8 bases, and 12 bases lay outside the gene matches. Germline CDR1 reads LGHNT; CDR2 reads FRNRAP. The CDR3 nucleotides are TGTGCTAGTTCAGAGGGGACAGGGTTTAGCGAAAAACTGTTTTTT. Protein product: CASSEGTGFSEKLFF. The full variable domain, in which reference TRBV12-5 and TRBJ1-4 provide the parts outside the CDR3, is DARVTQTPRHKVTEMGQEVTMRCQPILGHNTVFWYRQTMMQGLELLAYFRNRAPLDDSGMPKDRFSAEMPDATLATLKIQPSEPRDSAVYFCASSEGTGFSEKLFFGSGTQLSVL.

This clone is a singleton in its sample. This chain uses TRBV5-1 with TRBJ1-1; no definite D call. CDR3 size: 13 residues. V was trimmed by 2 bases and J by 3 bases, leaving 8 bases between them. CDR1 is SGHRS, CDR2 YFSETQ, per germline. CDR3 nucleotide sequence: TGCGCCAGCAGCTTAGATCGGGACACTGAAGCTTTCTTT. Its translation: CASSLDRDTEAFF.

This clone appeared a single time. The J gene is TRBJ1-2, the V gene TRBV5-5; 7 nucleotides match TRBD1. The CDR3 runs to 13 residues. Germline values: CDR1 SGHKS, CDR2 YYEKEE (reference sequence). V was clipped by 3 bases and J by 2 bases; unmatched bases: 1. The CDR3 DNA follows: TGTGCCAGCAGCTCGGGACAGAACTATGGCTACACCTTC. It is translated as CASSSGQNYGYTF.

The chain carries TRBV9 and TRBJ1-1; possible D gene TRBD1, 6 bases. The CDR3 spans 12 residues. Between the trimmed V and J ends, which lost 4 bases and 10 bases, there was a span of 14 bases. Germline V gene lookup returns CDR1 SGDLS and CDR2 YYNGEE. The CDR3 loop reads CASSPQQGPAFF. CDR3 nucleotides: TGTGCCAGCAGCCCTCAACAGGGACCAGCTTTCTTT. The variable domain in full, completed from reference TRBV9 and TRBJ1-1, reads DSGVTQTPKHLITATGQRVTLRCSPRSGDLSVYWYQQSLDQGLQFLIQYYNGEERAKGNILERFSAQQFPDLHSELNLSSLELGDSALYFCASSPQQGPAFFGQGTRLTVV.

CDR3 protein: CASSLARTFDYEQYF. The CDR3 bases are TGTGCCAGCAGCTTGGCTCGTACCTTCGACTACGAGCAGTACTTC. The chain employs TRBV5-6 and TRBJ2-7; no definite D call. The CDR3 covers 15 residues. Germline V gene lookup returns CDR1 SGHDT and CDR2 YYEEEE. V lost 0 bases to trimming and J lost 3 bases, with 13 bases between them.

The chain uses TRBV6-1 and TRBJ1-5, with D maybe TRBD1 (5 bases). Trimming cost V 3 bases and J 4 bases, with 10 bases left between them. CDR1 and CDR2 (germline): MNHNS, SASEGT. The CDR3 sequence is 14 residues long. CDR3 sequence reads: CASSDVRQNQPQHF. The CDR3 DNA reads as TGTGCCAGCAGTGACGTTCGACAGAATCAGCCCCAGCATTTT.

On this clone itself: The junction shows a germline mismatch at one end, possibly a read error. The chain links TRBV25-1 to TRBJ1-6; D is unresolved. The length of the CDR3 is 13 residues. Germline CDR1 reads MGHDK; CDR2 reads SYGVNS. CDR3 nucleotide sequence: TGTGCCAGCAGTGAATCGTCCCCGACACCTCTCCACTTT. Its translation is CASSESSPTPLHF.

This clone showed up just a few times. The J gene is TRBJ1-1, the V gene TRBV20-1, with D uncertain. V lost 3 bases and J lost 1, with 3 bases in between. The germline CDR1 and CDR2 sequences are DFQATT and SNEGSKA (reference sequence). The CDR3 consists of 11 residues. The chain's CDR3 is CSASQNTEAFF. CDR3 nucleotide sequence: TGCAGTGCTAGCCAGAACACTGAAGCTTTCTTT.

This chain joins TRBV2 and TRBJ2-7; D remains ambiguous. Trimming took 6 bases from V and 0 from J, leaving 6 bases between them. CDR3 length: 12 residues. CDR1 and CDR2 from the germline V gene are SNHLY and FYNNEI. The DNA of the CDR3 is TGTGCCAGCAGGGGGTACTCCTACGAGCAGTACTTC. Its protein is CASRGYSYEQYF.

The chain couples TRBV5-1 to TRBJ1-2; D is perhaps TRBD1 (5 bases). The germline V gene encodes CDR1 SGHRS and CDR2 YFSETQ. The CDR3 is made up of 15 amino acids. The germline V and J ends were trimmed by 0 bases and 4 bases, with 13 bases remaining between them. The chain's CDR3 is CASSLGGRVGYGYTF. The CDR3 DNA follows: TGCGCCAGCAGCTTGGGAGGCAGGGTTGGCTATGGCTACACCTTC.

The V call is TRBV28, the J call TRBJ2-7; no clear D gene. The CDR3 is 13 residues long. V was clipped by 5 bases and J by 5 bases, with 13 bases between them. The germline V gene encodes CDR1 MDHEN and CDR2 SYDVKM. Written as DNA, the CDR3 is TGTGCCAGCAGTACCCCGGCGGTCGACGAGCAGTACTTC. Residues: CASSTPAVDEQYF.